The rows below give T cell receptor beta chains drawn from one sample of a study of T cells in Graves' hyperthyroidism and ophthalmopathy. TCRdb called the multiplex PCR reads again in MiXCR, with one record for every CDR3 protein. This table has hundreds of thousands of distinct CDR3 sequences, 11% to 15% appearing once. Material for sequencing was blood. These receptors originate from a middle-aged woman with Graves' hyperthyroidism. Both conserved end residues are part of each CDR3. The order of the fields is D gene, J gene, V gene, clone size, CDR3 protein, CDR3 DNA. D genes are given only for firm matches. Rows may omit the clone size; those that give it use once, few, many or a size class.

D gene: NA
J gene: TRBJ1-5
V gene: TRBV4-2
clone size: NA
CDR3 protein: CASSQDRGTNQPQHF
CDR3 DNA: TGTGCCAGCAGCCAAGATCGGGGCACCAATCAGCCCCAGCATTTT

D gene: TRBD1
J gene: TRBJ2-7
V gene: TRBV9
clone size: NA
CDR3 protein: CASSSDRVGSEQYF
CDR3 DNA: TGTGCCAGCAGCAGTGACAGGGTGGGATCCGAGCAGTACTTC

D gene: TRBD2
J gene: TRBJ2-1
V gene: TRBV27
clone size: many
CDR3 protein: CASRLAGGLYNEQFF
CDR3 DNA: TGTGCCAGCAGATTAGCGGGAGGGTTATACAATGAGCAGTTCTTC

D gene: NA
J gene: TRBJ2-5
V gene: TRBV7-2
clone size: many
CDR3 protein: CASSLGHPGAWRQETQYF
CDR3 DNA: TGTGCCAGCAGCTTAGGGCACCCCGGAGCGTGGCGGCAAGAGACCCAGTACTTC

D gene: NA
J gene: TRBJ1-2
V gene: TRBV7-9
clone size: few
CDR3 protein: CASSAPPGGNYGYTF
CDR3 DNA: TGTGCCAGCAGCGCCCCCCCTGGGGGAAACTATGGCTACACCTTC

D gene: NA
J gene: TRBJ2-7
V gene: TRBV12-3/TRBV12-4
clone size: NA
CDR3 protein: CASSFLGEGAVQYF
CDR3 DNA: TGTGCCAGCAGTTTCCTGGGGGAGGGGGCAGTGCAGTACTTC

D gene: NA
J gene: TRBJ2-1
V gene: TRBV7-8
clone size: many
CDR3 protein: CASSLEPAPSRSSYNEQFF
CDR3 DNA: TGTGCCAGCAGCTTAGAACCCGCCCCCTCCAGGAGCTCCTACAATGAGCAGTTCTTC

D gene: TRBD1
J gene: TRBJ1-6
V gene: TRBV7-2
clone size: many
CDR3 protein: CASSLAGTGVNSPLHF
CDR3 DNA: TGTGCCAGCAGCTTAGCCGGGACAGGGGTAAATTCACCCCTCCACTTT

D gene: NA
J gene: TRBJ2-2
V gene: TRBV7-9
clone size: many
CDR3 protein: CASSFDGYTGELFF
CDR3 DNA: TGTGCCAGCAGTTTTGACGGGTACACCGGGGAGCTGTTTTTT

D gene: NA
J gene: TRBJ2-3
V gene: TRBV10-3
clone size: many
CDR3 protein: CAVSLGTTIGTDTQYF
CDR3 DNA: TGTGCCGTCTCGTTAGGCACTACCATCGGCACAGATACGCAGTATTTT

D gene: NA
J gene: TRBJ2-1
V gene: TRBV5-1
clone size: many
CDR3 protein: CASSLSGDSNNEQFF
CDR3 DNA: TGCGCCAGCAGCTTGAGCGGGGACAGCAACAATGAGCAGTTCTTC

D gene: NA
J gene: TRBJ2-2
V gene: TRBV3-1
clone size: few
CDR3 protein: CASSRKGEELFF
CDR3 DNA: TGTGCCAGCAGCCGAAAGGGGGAGGAGCTGTTTTTT

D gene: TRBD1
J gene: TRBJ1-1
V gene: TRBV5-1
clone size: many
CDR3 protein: CASSPGTGENTEAFF
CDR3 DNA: TGCGCCAGCAGCCCCGGGACAGGGGAGAACACTGAAGCTTTCTTT

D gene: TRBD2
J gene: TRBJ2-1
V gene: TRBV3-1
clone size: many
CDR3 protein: CASSQRTGTSGSSEQFF
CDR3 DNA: TGTGCCAGCAGCCAGAGGACCGGGACTAGCGGGAGTAGTGAGCAGTTCTTC

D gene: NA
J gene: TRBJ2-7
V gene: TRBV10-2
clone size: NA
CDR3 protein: CASKRGPGGEQYF
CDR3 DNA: TGCGCCAGCAAAAGAGGACCGGGCGGCGAGCAGTACTTC

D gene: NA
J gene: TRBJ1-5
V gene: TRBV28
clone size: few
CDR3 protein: CASIGELGLYNQPQHF
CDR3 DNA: TGTGCCAGCATTGGTGAGTTGGGCTTGTACAATCAGCCCCAGCATTTT

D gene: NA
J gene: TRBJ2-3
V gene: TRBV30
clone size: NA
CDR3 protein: CAWSKLSTDTQYF
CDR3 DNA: TGTGCCTGGAGCAAATTGAGCACAGATACGCAGTATTTT

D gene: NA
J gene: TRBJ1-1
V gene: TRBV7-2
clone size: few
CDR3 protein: CASSYINTEAFF
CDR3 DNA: TGTGCCAGCAGCTATATAAACACTGAAGCTTTCTTT

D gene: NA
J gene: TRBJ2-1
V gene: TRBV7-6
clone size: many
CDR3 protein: CASSSSGGTSSYNEQFF
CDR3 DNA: TGTGCCAGCAGTTCTTCAGGGGGGACGAGCTCCTACAATGAGCAGTTCTTC

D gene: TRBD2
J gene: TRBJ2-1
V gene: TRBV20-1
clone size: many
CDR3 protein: CSASPGLAYNEQFF
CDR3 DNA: TGCAGTGCGTCTCCGGGACTAGCGTACAATGAGCAGTTCTTC

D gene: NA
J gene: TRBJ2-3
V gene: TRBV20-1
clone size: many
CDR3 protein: CSARDHQGSTDTQYF
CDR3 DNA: TGCAGTGCTAGAGATCACCAGGGAAGCACAGATACGCAGTATTTT

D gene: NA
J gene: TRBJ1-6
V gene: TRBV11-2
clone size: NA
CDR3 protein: CASSLNERPNSPLHF
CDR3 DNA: TGTGCCAGCAGCTTAAACGAGCGACCCAATTCACCCCTCCACTTT

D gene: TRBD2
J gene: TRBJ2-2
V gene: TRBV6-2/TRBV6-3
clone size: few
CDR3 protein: CASTPRGGLAGYTGELFF
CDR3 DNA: TGTGCCAGCACCCCCAGAGGTGGACTAGCGGGGTACACCGGGGAGCTGTTTTTT